These 25 T cell receptor beta chains were all obtained from the same sample, sequenced in a study of identical twins. MiXCR, applied by TCRdb to the 5' RACE reads, yields one record per CDR3 protein. The table records over 550,000 distinct CDR3 sequences, roughly 6.6% of them present only once. The same sample was also used in a study of yellow fever vaccine responses in identical twins.

What was sequenced was PBMCs. The receptors were sampled from a woman aged 18-29 years in good health.

This clonotype was counted a few times. The gene calls are TRBV6-5 and TRBJ1-5; no clear D gene. Germline CDR1 reads MNHEY; CDR2 reads SVGAGI. This CDR3 comprises 12 residues. The DNA for the CDR3 is TGTGCTACCCAAGAAGGCAATCAGCCCCAGCATTTT. It specifies CATQEGNQPQHF.

A few counts support this clonotype. The rearrangement joins TRBV10-3 to TRBJ1-2; D call uncertain. The CDR3 totals 15 residues. Germline assignment: CDR1 ENHRY and CDR2 SYGVKD. V dropped 7 bases and J dropped 2 bases, with 17 bases sitting between them. The CDR3 region is CAITKDRYSNYGYTF. Written as DNA, the CDR3 is TGTGCCATCACTAAAGATAGGTACAGCAACTATGGCTACACCTTC.

This clonotype was observed at least ten times. CDR3 DNA: TGTGCCAGCAGGACAACCGGCGTAGAGGCCAAAAACATTCAGTACTTC. The encoded protein is CASRTTGVEAKNIQYF. The rearrangement uses TRBV2 and TRBJ2-4; D not resolved. In germline, CDR1 is SNHLY, CDR2 FYNNEI. V was trimmed by 6 bases and J by 1 base, leaving 16 bases between them. This CDR3 contains 16 residues.

This clonotype was observed a handful of times. The rearrangement links TRBV27 to TRBJ2-7; 10 bases are a match to TRBD1. V shed 5 bases and J 4 bases; nucleotides not matched to a gene: 8. Germline CDR1 and CDR2: MNHEY and SMNVEV (reference sequence). The CDR3 is made up of 15 amino acids. Here the CDR3 reads CASSVGQGGMYEQYF. For the CDR3, the DNA is TGTGCCAGCAGTGTCGGACAGGGGGGAATGTACGAGCAGTACTTC.

This clonotype was seen more than once but under ten times. The genes are TRBV7-6 and TRBJ2-5, with 8 nucleotides matching TRBD1. CDR1 is SGHVS and CDR2 is FNYEAQ in the germline V gene. The CDR3 contains 13 residues. J gave up 3 bases and V 4 bases, and 1 base lay outside the gene matches. The DNA of the CDR3 is TGTGCCAGCAGCTGGACAGGGAAAGAGACCCAGTACTTC. Its protein product is CASSWTGKETQYF.

This clonotype was counted only a few times. V and J are TRBV20-1 and TRBJ2-7; 14 nucleotides line up with TRBD2. Germline CDR1 DFQATT, CDR2 SNEGSKA (reference sequence). V lost 1 base and J lost 2; bases outside the gene matches: 7. CDR3 length: 17 residues. The CDR3 loop is CSARGPTSGRAPYEQYF. CDR3 DNA sequence: TGCAGTGCTAGAGGCCCGACTAGCGGGAGGGCCCCCTACGAGCAGTACTTC.

This clonotype was observed a handful of times. The chain joins TRBV15 to TRBJ1-5; D not resolved. Germline V CDR1 and CDR2: LNHNV, YYDKDF (reference sequence). V dropped 3 bases and J dropped 7 bases, with 16 bases sitting between them. The CDR3 is 15 residues long. The CDR3 here is CATSSDVESWQPQHF. CDR3 DNA sequence: TGTGCCACCAGCAGTGATGTGGAGAGTTGGCAGCCCCAGCATTTT.

The chain employs TRBV5-4 and TRBJ2-5; no firm D call. Trimming pared 2 bases from V and 3 bases from J, leaving 8 bases between. Germline V gene data show CDR1 as SGHNT and CDR2 as YYREEE (reference sequence). This CDR3 is 13 amino acids long. In DNA form, the CDR3 reads TGTGCCAGCAGCTTCGTGGCAGAAGAGACCCAGTACTTC. This encodes CASSFVAEETQYF.

This clonotype turned up a few times. V gene TRBV7-9 combines with J gene TRBJ1-5; D unresolved. Looked up from germline, CDR1 is SEHNR and CDR2 is FQNEAQ (reference sequence). Trimming took 5 bases from V and 4 from J, leaving 9 bases between them. There are 13 residues in the CDR3. As DNA, the CDR3 is TGTGCCAGCAGCGCGGGGAGAAATCAGCCCCAGCATTTT. This gives the protein CASSAGRNQPQHF.

The chain is built from TRBV3-1 and TRBJ2-4, with 10 bases matching TRBD2. Looked up from germline, CDR1 is LGHDT and CDR2 is YNNKEL (reference sequence). The junction had 2 bases not matched to a gene; V was cut back by 2 bases and J by 4 bases. The CDR3 is made up of 15 amino acids. The CDR3: CASSQWTSGKNIQYF. The CDR3 coding sequence is TGTGCCAGCAGCCAATGGACTAGCGGTAAAAACATTCAGTACTTC.

The chain is built from TRBV5-1 and TRBJ2-3; TRBD2 aligns across 9 bases. Germline V lookup: CDR1 SGHRS, CDR2 YFSETQ. The CDR3 loop spans 16 amino acids. The junction had 6 bases not matched to a gene; V was cut back by 0 bases and J by 4 bases. The CDR3 here is CASSLVAGGPPDTQYF. The CDR3 DNA reads TGCGCCAGCAGCTTGGTGGCGGGAGGGCCTCCAGATACGCAGTATTTT.

This clonotype was counted ten times or more. The rearrangement joins TRBV2 to TRBJ2-5; D may be TRBD1 or TRBD2 (5 bases each). Trimming shortened V by 3 bases and J by 5 bases, and 16 bases separated the two germline ends. Germline lookup yields CDR1 SNHLY and CDR2 FYNNEI. This CDR3 region has 15 residues. This CDR3 reads CASSELRGTVETQYF. In nucleotides, the CDR3 is TGTGCCAGCAGTGAGCTGAGGGGTACGGTGGAGACCCAGTACTTC.

This clonotype was counted ten times or more. V usage is TRBV20-1 and J usage is TRBJ1-1; perhaps TRBD1 as D (5 bases). Trimming removed 3 bases from V and 1 base from J, with 9 bases in between. The length of the CDR3 is 13 residues. Per the germline V gene, CDR1 is DFQATT and CDR2 is SNEGSKA (reference sequence). The CDR3 DNA follows: TGCAGTGCTAGGGCAGGGACGAACACTGAAGCTTTCTTT. This gives the protein CSARAGTNTEAFF.

This chain links TRBV5-6 with TRBJ1-1; D call uncertain. The CDR3 runs 15 residues. Germline assignment: CDR1 SGHDT and CDR2 YYEEEE. Trimming removed 0 bases from V and 0 bases from J, with 9 bases in between. The CDR3 sequence: CASSLARAMNTEAFF. The CDR3 nucleotides read TGTGCCAGCAGCTTGGCCAGAGCCATGAACACTGAAGCTTTCTTT. Full variable domain (outside the CDR3, taken from reference TRBV5-6 and TRBJ1-1): DAGVTQSPTHLIKTRGQQVTLRCSPKSGHDTVSWYQQALGQGPQFIFQYYEEEERQRGNFPDRFSGHQFPNYSSELNVNALLLGDSALYLCASSLARAMNTEAFFGQGTRLTVV.

This chain links TRBV6-5 with TRBJ2-3; 15 bases are shared with TRBD2. The CDR3 spans 19 residues. Trimming cost V 2 bases and J 2 bases; bases outside gene matches: 8. Germline lookup yields CDR1 MNHEY and CDR2 SVGAGI. Written as DNA, the CDR3 is TGTGCCAGCAGTTACCGGACTAGCGGGAGGGCCGCAACCACAGATACGCAGTATTTT. This translates into CASSYRTSGRAATTDTQYF.

V and J are TRBV12-3 or TRBV12-4 and TRBJ2-3; possible D gene TRBD2, 7 bases. This CDR3 contains 16 residues. The V end lost 5 bases, the J end lost 4 bases, and 19 bases lay between the germline ends. The CDR3 DNA reads as TGTGCCAGCAGTACATACCCGGGGGGCATGGCAGATACGCAGTATTTT. Protein: CASSTYPGGMADTQYF.

V usage is TRBV20-1 and J usage is TRBJ2-1; 10 bases map to TRBD2. The CDR3 spans 16 residues. V dropped 3 bases and J dropped 4; count of bases not matched to a gene: 9. Germline lookup yields CDR1 DFQATT and CDR2 SNEGSKA (reference sequence). The CDR3 region is CSASFLAGVLYNEQFF. For the CDR3, the DNA is TGCAGTGCTAGTTTTCTAGCGGGAGTTCTATACAATGAGCAGTTCTTC.

This clonotype was found a few times. One junction end does not reproduce the germline sequence, and a read error may be involved. This chain links TRBV28 with TRBJ2-7, with 12 bases aligning to TRBD2. The CDR3 contains 12 residues. Germline lookup yields CDR1 MDHEN and CDR2 SYDVKM. Written as DNA, the CDR3 is TGTGCCAGCAGTGCCAGACTAGCGGGAGTTATATTC. The encoded protein is CASSARLAGVIF.

This clonotype has a handful of counts. This sequence joins TRBV10-3 and TRBJ2-2; TRBD2 matches at 14 bases. In germline, CDR1 is ENHRY, CDR2 SYGVKD. The V segment lost 0 bases and the J segment 5 bases; nucleotides outside the gene matches: 2. The CDR3 sequence is 17 residues long. The CDR3 nucleotides read TGTGCCATCAGTGAGTCCCGACTAGCGGGAGGGACCGGGGAGCTGTTTTTT. Its protein is CAISESRLAGGTGELFF.

This clonotype was detected many times. The J gene is TRBJ2-3, the V gene TRBV10-3; 9 nucleotides match TRBD2. CDR3 length: 14 amino acids. V shed 3 bases, J shed 6 bases, and the junction held 4 bases outside the gene matches. Germline lookup yields CDR1 ENHRY and CDR2 SYGVKD. This chain's CDR3 is CAISDGTSFDTQYF. The CDR3 DNA sequence: TGTGCCATCAGTGATGGGACTAGCTTCGATACGCAGTATTTT.

This chain connects TRBV27 to TRBJ2-3; TRBD2 is a possible D gene (6 bases). Germline V gene sequence: CDR1 MNHEY, CDR2 SMNVEV (reference sequence). Trimming cost V 4 bases and J 7 bases, with 18 bases left between them. CDR3 length: 15 amino acids. The CDR3 DNA sequence: TGTGCCAGCAGTTCCACCCACGTACTAGCTCATACGCAGTATTTT. The encoded protein is CASSSTHVLAHTQYF.

This clonotype was observed at least ten times. V is TRBV10-3 and J is TRBJ2-1, with TRBD1 matching over 8 bases. The V gene end was trimmed by 3 bases and the J gene end by 2 bases; junction bases not matched to a gene: 6. CDR1 ENHRY and CDR2 SYGVKD come from the germline V gene. The CDR3 extends over 16 amino acids. CDR3 in amino acids: CAISDTTGGPYNEQFF. The CDR3 bases are TGTGCCATCAGTGATACAACAGGGGGGCCCTACAATGAGCAGTTCTTC.

The table lists this clonotype with a few counts. The chain is built from TRBV4-1 and TRBJ1-4; maybe TRBD1 (5 bases). CDR1 is MGHRA, CDR2 YSYEKL, per germline. The CDR3 is made up of 18 amino acids. V was trimmed by 6 bases and J by 0 bases, leaving 20 bases between them. Here the CDR3 DNA reads TGCGCCAGCAGACCCCGGGGGGAGGAGGCAGCAACTAATGAAAAACTGTTTTTT. Its translation is CASRPRGEEAATNEKLFF.

This clonotype has more than one count but fewer than ten. V and J are TRBV12-3 or TRBV12-4 and TRBJ1-4, with TRBD1 as a possible D gene (5 bases). V gave up 5 bases and J gave up 0 bases, with 10 bases separating them. The CDR3 is made up of 15 amino acids. The chain's CDR3 is CASSGSGATNEKLFF. CDR3 bases: TGTGCCAGCAGTGGGTCGGGGGCAACTAATGAAAAACTGTTTTTT.

The chain joins TRBV7-6 to TRBJ1-4, with 9 bases fitting TRBD1. The germline CDR1 and CDR2 sequences are SGHVS and FNYEAQ. The J segment lost 3 bases and the V segment lost 4 bases, leaving 9 bases of the junction unmatched. CDR3 length: 17 residues. DNA for the CDR3: TGTGCCAGCAGCTCCGGACAGGGGTTTTCAGCTAATGAAAAACTGTTTTTT. Amino acid sequence: CASSSGQGFSANEKLFF.